This T cell receptor beta chain was identified in a study of T cells in Graves' hyperthyroidism and ophthalmopathy. General study points: In blood, most of the thyroid clonotypes expanded above 0.001 were also present.

This clonotype was seen ten or more times. Its antigen remains unidentified. Amplified TCR beta CDR3 regions derived from RNA transcripts. When the TCR CDR3 underwent first-round RT-PCR, the HTBI primer set was used. TCRdb independently ran MiXCR on the multiplex PCR reads; one entry per CDR3 protein. This table holds 550,000 to 650,000 distinct CDR3 sequences, about 14% found once. The CDR3 is 13 amino acids. Trimming took 5 bases from V and 3 from J, leaving 8 bases between them. Germline values: CDR1 KGHSH, CDR2 LQKENI. The chain carries TRBV18 and TRBJ2-1; D is perhaps TRBD2 (5 bases). This clonotype originated in a woman aged 40 to 50 with Graves' hyperthyroidism. The sequenced material came from blood. The CDR3 DNA sequence: TGTGCCAGCTCAGACGGGAACTACAATGAGCAGTTCTTC. The encoded protein is CASSDGNYNEQFF.